Listed here are 8 T cell receptor beta chains from one sample, sequenced in a study of blood T cell repertoires in COVID-19 (dated by TCRdb to 2020 to 2022). The method was the immunoSEQ multiplex PCR assay. What TCRdb holds here is the immuneACCESS table cut down to in-frame rearrangements. Part of the clones is not present; checked against another copy, under half of the missing clones reflect an unresolved V gene, and the others are unexplained. Across this sample there are 170,000 or so clones, with 75% to 80% seen only once. About 28% of the sample is taken by the ten largest. Sequenced input: peripheral blood. The receptors stem from a woman in her 70s with acute or convalescent COVID-19.

For the CDR3, the DNA is TGTGCCGGGGGCTCTCGGGAAAAGAAAAAACTGTTTTTT. It specifies CAGGSREKKKLFF. The chain uses TRBV7-9 and TRBJ1-4; D might be TRBD1 (6 bases). CDR1 and CDR2 from the germline V gene are SEHNR and FQNEAQ (reference sequence). Trimming stripped 11 bases from V and 9 bases from J, with 19 bases between. This CDR3 region has 13 residues.

This clone was seen once. The gene calls are TRBV7-3 and TRBJ2-1; 10 positions agree with TRBD1. Germline-derived CDR1 and CDR2 are SGHTA and FQGTGA. The length of the CDR3 is 15 residues. The V segment lost 2 bases and the J segment 7 bases; nucleotides outside the gene matches: 5. CDR3 region: CASSLGQGGWNEQFF. CDR3 bases: TGTGCCAGCAGCTTAGGACAGGGGGGTTGGAATGAGCAGTTCTTC.

The sample holds a few counts of this clone. Within the sample, other DNA sequences also encode this same CDR3. CDR3 loop: CAWSYTGQLSMAPLHF. CDR3 DNA sequence: TGTGCCTGGAGCTATACGGGACAGCTTTCCATGGCACCCCTCCACTTT. J is TRBJ1-6 and V is TRBV30; the match to TRBD1 covers 7 bases. CDR1 is GTSNPN and CDR2 is SVGIG in the germline V gene (reference sequence). The CDR3 is 16 amino acids. The junction had 16 bases not matched to a gene; V was cut back by 3 bases and J by 11 bases.

The rearrangement joins TRBV11-2 to TRBJ2-1; D is possibly TRBD2 (5 bases). V was cut by 3 bases and J by 3 bases, with 9 bases left in between. Per the germline V gene, CDR1 is SGHAT and CDR2 is FQNNGV. There are 14 residues in the CDR3. The CDR3 DNA reads as TGTGCCAGCAGCTTCCCAAGCGGCTACAATGAGCAGTTCTTC. Its translation is CASSFPSGYNEQFF.

The sample holds a few counts of this clone. The J gene is TRBJ2-7, the V gene TRBV5-5; a weak D match, TRBD1 (6 bases). Trimming left V 4 bases short and J 7 bases short, with 18 bases between. The CDR3 sequence is 14 residues long. The germline V gene encodes CDR1 SGHKS and CDR2 YYEKEE (reference sequence). The CDR3 loop is CASSPLARQGEQYF. DNA of the CDR3: TGTGCCAGCAGCCCATTAGCGAGGCAGGGGGAGCAGTACTTC. Complete variable domain (other parts from reference TRBV5-5 and TRBJ2-7): DAGVTQSPTHLIKTRGQQVTLRCSPISGHKSVSWYQQVLGQGPQFIFQYYEKEERGRGNFPDRFSARQFPNYSSELNVNALLLGDSALYLCASSPLARQGEQYFGPGTRLTVT.

The chain combines TRBV19 with TRBJ2-1, with D possibly TRBD2 on 6 matching bases. V was pared by 5 bases and J by 1 base, with 15 bases between. This CDR3 comprises 16 residues. CDR1 and CDR2 (germline): LNHDA, SQIVND (reference sequence). In DNA form, the CDR3 reads TGTGCCAGTAGTCCTTTAGGGACTGGATCCTACAATGAGCAGTTCTTC. This sequence encodes CASSPLGTGSYNEQFF. The variable domain in full, with the rest retrieved from reference TRBV19 and TRBJ2-1, is DGGITQSPKYLFRKEGQNVTLSCEQNLNHDAMYWYRQDPGQGLRLIYYSQIVNDFQKGDIAEGYSVSREKKESFPLTVTSAQKNPTAFYLCASSPLGTGSYNEQFFGPGTRLTVL.

This clone was seen just once. The chain employs TRBV6-1 and TRBJ2-3; 9 nucleotides line up with TRBD2. Losses at the gene ends were 3 bases for V and 9 bases for J; bases not matched to a gene: 4. Germline assignment: CDR1 MNHNS and CDR2 SASEGT. The CDR3 has 13 amino acids. The CDR3 DNA reads TGTGCCAGCAGTGAGTCCCTAGCGGGAACGCAGTATTTT. It yields the protein CASSESLAGTQYF.

V is TRBV6-2 or TRBV6-3 and J is TRBJ1-2; possibly TRBD1 for D (6 bases). The CDR3 sequence is 14 residues long. V dropped 5 bases and J dropped 3 bases, with 13 bases sitting between them. Germline V gene sequence: CDR1 MNHEY, CDR2 SVGEGT. The CDR3 DNA sequence: TGTGCCAGCAGTACGACAGGACTCTACTATGGCTACACCTTC. It yields the protein CASSTTGLYYGYTF.